The 19 T cell receptor beta chains presented below share a single source sample, sequenced in a study of Ad26.COV2.S vaccination and SARS-CoV-2 variants. Treatment reported: approximately 18 received Ad26.COV2.S at low or high dose, single or two shots; about 5 received placebo; per-sample allocation not given. At day 63 after the first vaccine or placebo injection, samples were drawn. Some clones are missing from TCRdb's copy, which holds only in-frame ones; the method was immunoSEQ multiplex PCR. The sample consists of about 350,000 clones, about 89% of them appearing once. The sample in question was peripheral blood, obtained in a trial of Ad26.COV2.S vaccine versus placebo. These receptor sequences come from a person aged 18-60 years who received the Ad26.COV2.S COVID-19 vaccine or a placebo.

The chain couples TRBV28 to TRBJ1-1; no clear D. The germline V gene encodes CDR1 MDHEN and CDR2 SYDVKM. This CDR3 contains 14 residues. V was pared by 2 bases and J by 4 bases, with 11 bases between. The CDR3 loop reads CASSLSRTGTEAFF. The CDR3 DNA sequence: TGTGCCAGCAGTTTAAGCAGGACGGGCACTGAAGCTTTCTTT. The full variable domain, completed using reference TRBV28 and TRBJ1-1, is DVKVTQSSRYLVKRTGEKVFLECVQDMDHENMFWYRQDPGLGLRLIYFSYDVKMKEKGDIPEGYSVSREKKERFSLILESASTNQTSMYLCASSLSRTGTEAFFGQGTRLTVV.

A few counts support this clone. The V and J genes are TRBV2 and TRBJ1-1, with a weak D call TRBD1 (6 bases). This CDR3 contains 13 residues. With 10 bases removed from V and 4 bases from J, the gap between germline ends came to 16 bases. CDR1 is SNHLY and CDR2 is FYNNEI in the germline V gene. The CDR3 here is CATDGGRGTEAFF. The CDR3 bases are TGTGCCACCGACGGGGGGCGCGGCACTGAAGCTTTCTTT.

Notes on this clone: Other DNA sequences within the sample encode an identical CDR3. For the CDR3, the DNA is TGTGCCAGTAGCATCAGGGGGAACTATGGCTACACCTTC. Protein sequence: CASSIRGNYGYTF. The genes are TRBV19 and TRBJ1-2; TRBD1 matches at 7 bases. Germline CDR1 is LNHDA and CDR2 is SQIVND (reference sequence). CDR3 length: 13 residues. Trimming took 6 bases from V and 2 from J; bases not matched to a gene: 3.

In DNA, the CDR3 is TGTGCCAGCAGTTTTTCTCAGGGGCATCAGCCCCAGCATTTT. This translates into CASSFSQGHQPQHF. V usage is TRBV5-8 and J usage is TRBJ1-5; possibly TRBD1 for D (6 bases). Germline V gene lookup returns CDR1 SGHTS and CDR2 YDEGEE. CDR3 length: 14 amino acids. V gave up 5 bases and J gave up 5 bases, with 14 bases separating them.

The rearrangement uses TRBV7-2 and TRBJ1-1, with unresolved D. Germline V gene sequence: CDR1 SGHTA, CDR2 FQGNSA. V dropped 5 bases and J dropped 5 bases, with 15 bases sitting between them. The CDR3 runs 14 residues. The CDR3 here is CASSPSPIHTEAFF. The CDR3 bases are TGTGCCAGCAGCCCCTCCCCGATTCATACTGAAGCTTTCTTT.

The chain couples TRBV4-3 to TRBJ2-3, with D unresolved. CDR1 is LGHNA and CDR2 is YSLEER in the germline V gene. V gave up 1 base and J gave up 0 bases, with 11 bases separating them. CDR3 length: 16 amino acids. The CDR3 bases are TGCGCCAGCAGCCAAGGAACGTGGTCTAGCACAGATACGCAGTATTTT. Its translation is CASSQGTWSSTDTQYF.

The gene calls are TRBV5-4 and TRBJ2-5, with D perhaps being TRBD1 or TRBD2 (5 bases each). Germline loops: CDR1 SGHNT, CDR2 YYREEE (reference sequence). The V and J ends lost 4 bases and 3 bases respectively, with 10 bases between them. This CDR3 has 13 amino acids. The CDR3 nucleotides are TGTGCCAGCAGCCCCAGGGACGAAGAGACCCAGTACTTC. The encoded protein is CASSPRDEETQYF.

This clone was detected once. The chain recombines TRBV3-1 (or the pseudogene TRBV3-2) with TRBJ1-1; 11 nucleotides line up with TRBD1. This CDR3 region has 15 residues. V trimming: 1 base; J trimming: 7 bases; junction bases outside the gene matches: 5. Germline CDR1 reads LGHDT; CDR2 reads YNNKEL (reference sequence). The CDR3 spells CASSQVDRGLVEAFF. CDR3 nucleotide sequence: TGTGCCAGCAGCCAAGTGGACAGGGGGCTAGTTGAAGCTTTCTTT.

In this sample, this clone turned up a few times. This chain links TRBV19 with TRBJ1-1; no reliable D call. This CDR3 has 13 residues. Between the trimmed V and J ends, which lost 3 bases and 1 base, there was a span of 6 bases. CDR1 is LNHDA and CDR2 is SQIVND in the germline V gene (reference sequence). CDR3 sequence reads: CASSIQWNTEAFF. For the CDR3, the DNA is TGTGCCAGTAGTATTCAGTGGAACACTGAAGCTTTCTTT.

The chain has TRBV7-9 and TRBJ1-5; 10 nucleotides align to TRBD1. Losses at the gene ends were 1 base for V and 2 bases for J; bases not matched to a gene: 2. From germline, CDR1 is SEHNR and CDR2 FQNEAQ (reference sequence). CDR3 length equals 16 residues. The DNA for the CDR3 is TGTGCCAGCAGCTTAGTGACAGGGGGCGGCAATCAGCCCCAGCATTTT. It yields the protein CASSLVTGGGNQPQHF.

The V gene is TRBV4-2, the J gene TRBJ1-5; no firm D call. Germline CDR1 is LGHNA and CDR2 is YNFKEQ. V lost 0 bases to trimming and J lost 0 bases, with 18 bases between them. The CDR3 has 19 residues. DNA of the CDR3: TGTGCCAGCAGCCAAGAGGCGACTATTGAAATTTATAGCAATCAGCCCCAGCATTTT. Its translation: CASSQEATIEIYSNQPQHF.

The chain links TRBV5-6 to TRBJ2-3; 10 bases align to TRBD2. V shed 7 bases and J 5 bases; nucleotides not matched to a gene: 7. The CDR3 contains 14 residues. Germline CDR1 is SGHDT and CDR2 is YYEEEE. DNA of the CDR3: TGTGCCAGCTTTACTAGCGGGAATGTAGATACGCAGTATTTT. Protein product: CASFTSGNVDTQYF.

The gene calls are TRBV5-1 and TRBJ1-4; TRBD1 matches 8 bases. This CDR3 has 15 amino acids. With V trimmed by 4 bases and J by 8 bases, 10 bases remained unmatched. The germline V gene has CDR1 SGHRS and CDR2 YFSETQ. This CDR3 is CASSPAGRQGEKLFF. The CDR3, as DNA: TGCGCCAGCAGCCCCGCCGGTCGACAGGGGGAAAAACTGTTTTTT.

This chain links TRBV2 with TRBJ2-5; D possibly corresponds to TRBD1 (5 bases). Looked up from germline, CDR1 is SNHLY and CDR2 is FYNNEI. The V and J ends lost 5 bases and 3 bases respectively, with 10 bases between them. The CDR3 is made up of 13 amino acids. This CDR3 reads CASSPREEETQYF. CDR3 bases: TGTGCCAGCAGTCCCAGGGAAGAAGAGACCCAGTACTTC.

J is TRBJ2-7 and V is TRBV29-1; 9 bases line up with TRBD1. J was trimmed by 2 bases and V by 3 bases; bases with no gene match: 8. This CDR3 spans 15 amino acids. From germline, CDR1 is SQVTM and CDR2 ANQGSEA. This CDR3 reads CSVEIPGQGPYEQYF. The CDR3 DNA reads TGCAGCGTTGAGATTCCGGGACAGGGTCCCTACGAGCAGTACTTC.

The chain links TRBV5-1 to TRBJ2-3; D gene ambiguous. V shed 4 bases and J shed 2 bases, with 5 bases lying between them. The CDR3 has 12 residues. Looked up from germline, CDR1 is SGHRS and CDR2 is YFSETQ. Here the CDR3 DNA reads TGCGCCAGCAGCCTATTCACAGATACGCAGTATTTT. Translating it yields CASSLFTDTQYF.

This clone was found once. CDR3 protein: CASSPRGKRGGLVTQYF. CDR3 sequence (DNA): TGTGCCAGCAGCCCCCGCGGAAAGCGGGGGGGCCTTGTTACGCAGTATTTT. The V and J genes are TRBV7-2 and TRBJ2-3, with TRBD2 matching 10 bases. The germline V gene encodes CDR1 SGHTA and CDR2 FQGNSA. The CDR3 runs 17 residues. The V and J ends lost 5 bases and 8 bases, in that order; junction bases with no gene match: 16.

The chain uses TRBV10-1 and TRBJ2-2, with D hard to call. CDR3 length: 13 residues. Germline values: CDR1 WNHNN, CDR2 SYGVQD (reference sequence). CDR3 loop: CPRPRLAAGELFF. DNA for the CDR3: TGCCCCCGCCCCCGACTTGCGGCCGGGGAGCTGTTTTTT.

The V gene is TRBV7-2, the J gene TRBJ2-5; 7 nucleotides match TRBD1. J was trimmed by 5 bases and V by 3 bases; bases with no gene match: 3. CDR3 size: 13 residues. The germline V gene has CDR1 SGHTA and CDR2 FQGNSA. The CDR3 here is CASSFRQGETQYF. CDR3 sequence (DNA): TGTGCCAGCAGCTTTCGACAGGGCGAGACCCAGTACTTC.